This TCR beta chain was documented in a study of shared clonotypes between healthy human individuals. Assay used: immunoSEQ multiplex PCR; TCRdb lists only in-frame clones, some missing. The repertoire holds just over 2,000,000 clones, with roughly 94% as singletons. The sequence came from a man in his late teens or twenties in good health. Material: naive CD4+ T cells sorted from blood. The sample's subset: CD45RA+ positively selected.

The CDR3 protein is CASRGPDRRSDANEKLFF. The CDR3 DNA reads as TGTGCCAGCAGAGGACCGGACAGAAGATCTGATGCTAATGAAAAACTGTTTTTT. This chain connects TRBV2 to TRBJ1-4; maybe TRBD1 (6 bases). This CDR3 spans 18 amino acids. V lost 6 bases, J lost 3 bases, and 23 bases lay in between. Germline V CDR1 and CDR2: SNHLY, FYNNEI.